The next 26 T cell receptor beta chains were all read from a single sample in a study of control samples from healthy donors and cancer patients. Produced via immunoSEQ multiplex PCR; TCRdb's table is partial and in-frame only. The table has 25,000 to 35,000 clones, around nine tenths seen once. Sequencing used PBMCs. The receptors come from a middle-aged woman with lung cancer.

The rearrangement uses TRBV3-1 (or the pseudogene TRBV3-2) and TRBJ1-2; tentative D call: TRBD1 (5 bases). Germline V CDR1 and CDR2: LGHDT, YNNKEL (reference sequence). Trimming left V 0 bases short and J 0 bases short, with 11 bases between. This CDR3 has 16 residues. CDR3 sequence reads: CASSQEMGGANYGYTF. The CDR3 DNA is TGTGCCAGCAGCCAAGAGATGGGGGGGGCTAACTATGGCTACACCTTC.

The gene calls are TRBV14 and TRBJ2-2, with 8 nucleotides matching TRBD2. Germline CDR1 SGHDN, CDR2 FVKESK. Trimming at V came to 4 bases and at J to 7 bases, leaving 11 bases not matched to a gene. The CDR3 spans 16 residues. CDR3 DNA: TGTGCCAGCAGCCGGCAACCGACTAGCGTTATCGGGGAGCTGTTTTTT. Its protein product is CASSRQPTSVIGELFF. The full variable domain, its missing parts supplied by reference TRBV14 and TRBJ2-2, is EAGVTQFPSHSVIEKGQTVTLRCDPISGHDNLYWYRRVMGKEIKFLLHFVKESKQDESGMPNNRFLAERTGGTYSTLKVQPAELEDSGVYFCASSRQPTSVIGELFFGEGSRLTVL.

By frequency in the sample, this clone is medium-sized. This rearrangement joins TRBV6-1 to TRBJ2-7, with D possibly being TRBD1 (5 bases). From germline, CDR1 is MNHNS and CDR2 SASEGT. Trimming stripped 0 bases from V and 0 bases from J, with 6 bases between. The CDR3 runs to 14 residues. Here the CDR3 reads CASSEADSSYEQYF. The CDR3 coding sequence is TGTGCCAGCAGTGAAGCAGACAGCTCCTACGAGCAGTACTTC.

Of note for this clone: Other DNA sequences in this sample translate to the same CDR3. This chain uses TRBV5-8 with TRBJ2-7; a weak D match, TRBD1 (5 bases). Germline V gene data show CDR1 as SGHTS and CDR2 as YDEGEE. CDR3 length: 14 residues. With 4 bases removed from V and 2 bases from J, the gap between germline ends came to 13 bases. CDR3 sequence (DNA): TGTGCCAGCAGCCTGCCGACAGACCCCTACGAGCAGTACTTC. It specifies CASSLPTDPYEQYF. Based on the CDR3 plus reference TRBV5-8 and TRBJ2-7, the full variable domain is EAGVTQSPTHLIKTRGQQATLRCSPISGHTSVYWYQQALGLGLQFLLWYDEGEERNRGNFPPRFSGRQFPNYSSELNVNALELEDSALYLCASSLPTDPYEQYFGPGTRLTVT.

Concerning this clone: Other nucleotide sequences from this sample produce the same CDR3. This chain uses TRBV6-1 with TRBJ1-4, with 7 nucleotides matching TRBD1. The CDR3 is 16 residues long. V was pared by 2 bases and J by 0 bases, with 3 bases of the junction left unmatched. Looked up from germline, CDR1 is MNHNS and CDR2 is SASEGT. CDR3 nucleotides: TGTGCCAGCAGTGAATGGACAGGTGCAACTAATGAAAAACTGTTTTTT. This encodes CASSEWTGATNEKLFF.

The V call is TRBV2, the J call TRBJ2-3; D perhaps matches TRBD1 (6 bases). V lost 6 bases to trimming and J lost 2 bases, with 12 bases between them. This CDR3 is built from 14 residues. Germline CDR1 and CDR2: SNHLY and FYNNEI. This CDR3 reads CASRLQGTTDTQYF. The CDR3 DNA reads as TGTGCCAGCAGACTACAGGGAACCACAGATACGCAGTATTTT.

CDR3 loop: CASSDGTGSQPQHF. The DNA for the CDR3 is TGTGCCAGCTCAGACGGGACAGGGAGTCAGCCCCAGCATTTT. The genes are TRBV18 and TRBJ1-5; 9 bases line up with TRBD1. CDR1 is KGHSH, CDR2 LQKENI, per germline. V shed 5 bases, J shed 6 bases, and the junction held 5 bases outside the gene matches. The CDR3 loop spans 14 amino acids.

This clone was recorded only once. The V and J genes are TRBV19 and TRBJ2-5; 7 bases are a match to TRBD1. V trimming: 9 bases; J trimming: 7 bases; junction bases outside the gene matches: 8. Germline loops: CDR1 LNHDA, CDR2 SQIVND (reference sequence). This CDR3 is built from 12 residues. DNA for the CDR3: TGTGCCAGGAGAACAGGGGTGAGGACCCAGTACTTC. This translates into CARRTGVRTQYF.

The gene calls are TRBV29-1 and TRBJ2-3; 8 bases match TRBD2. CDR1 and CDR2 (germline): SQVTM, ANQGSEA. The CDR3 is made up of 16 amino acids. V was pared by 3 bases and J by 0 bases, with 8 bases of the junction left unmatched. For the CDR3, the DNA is TGCAGCGTTGAGTCCGGGGGGGCCCGAAGCACAGATACGCAGTATTTT. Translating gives CSVESGGARSTDTQYF.

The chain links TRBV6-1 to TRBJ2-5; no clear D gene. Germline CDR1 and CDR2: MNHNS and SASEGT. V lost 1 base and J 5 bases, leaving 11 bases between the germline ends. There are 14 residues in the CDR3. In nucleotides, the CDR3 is TGTGCCAGCAGTGAAGAGCTGGCCCGGGAGACCCAGTACTTC. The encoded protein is CASSEELARETQYF.

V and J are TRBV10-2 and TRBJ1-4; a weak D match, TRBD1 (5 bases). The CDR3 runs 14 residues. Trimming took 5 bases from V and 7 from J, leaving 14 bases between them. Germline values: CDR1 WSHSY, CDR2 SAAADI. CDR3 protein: CASSFQGSGEKLFF. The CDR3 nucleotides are TGCGCCAGCAGTTTTCAGGGTAGTGGTGAAAAACTGTTTTTT.

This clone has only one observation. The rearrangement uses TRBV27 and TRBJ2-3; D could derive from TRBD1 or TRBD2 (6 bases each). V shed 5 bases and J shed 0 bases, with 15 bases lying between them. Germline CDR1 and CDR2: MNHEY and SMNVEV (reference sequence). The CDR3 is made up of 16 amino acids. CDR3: CASSASGATSTDTQYF. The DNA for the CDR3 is TGTGCCAGCAGTGCGTCGGGGGCGACTAGCACAGATACGCAGTATTTT.

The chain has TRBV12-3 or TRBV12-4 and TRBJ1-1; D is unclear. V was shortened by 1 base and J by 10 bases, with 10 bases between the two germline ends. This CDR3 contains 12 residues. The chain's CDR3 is CASSLVIGRAFF. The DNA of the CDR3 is TGTGCCAGCAGTTTAGTCATTGGGAGAGCTTTCTTT.

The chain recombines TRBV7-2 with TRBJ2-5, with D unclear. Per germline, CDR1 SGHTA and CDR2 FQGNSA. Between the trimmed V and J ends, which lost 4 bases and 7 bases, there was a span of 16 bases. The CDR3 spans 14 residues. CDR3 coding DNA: TGTGCCAGCAGCTCGAGCCCGGGCCAGGCGACCCAGTACTTC. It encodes CASSSSPGQATQYF.

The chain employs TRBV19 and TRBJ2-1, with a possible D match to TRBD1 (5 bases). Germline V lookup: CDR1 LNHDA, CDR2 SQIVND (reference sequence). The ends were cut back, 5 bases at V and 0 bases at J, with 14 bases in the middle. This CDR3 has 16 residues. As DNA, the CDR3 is TGTGCCAGTAGTTCTCAGCAGGGAATCTCCTACAATGAGCAGTTCTTC. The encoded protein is CASSSQQGISYNEQFF. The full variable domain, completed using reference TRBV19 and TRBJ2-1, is DGGITQSPKYLFRKEGQNVTLSCEQNLNHDAMYWYRQDPGQGLRLIYYSQIVNDFQKGDIAEGYSVSREKKESFPLTVTSAQKNPTAFYLCASSSQQGISYNEQFFGPGTRLTVL.

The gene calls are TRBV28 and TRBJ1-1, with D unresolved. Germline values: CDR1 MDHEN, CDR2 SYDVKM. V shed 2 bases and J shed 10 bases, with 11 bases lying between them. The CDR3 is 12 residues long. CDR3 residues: CASSLHPLGAFF. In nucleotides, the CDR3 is TGTGCCAGCAGTTTACATCCGCTGGGAGCTTTCTTT.

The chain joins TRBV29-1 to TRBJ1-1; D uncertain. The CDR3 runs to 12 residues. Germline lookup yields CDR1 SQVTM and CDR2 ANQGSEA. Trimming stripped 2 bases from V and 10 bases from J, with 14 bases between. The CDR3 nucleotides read TGCAGCGTTGAAACTGGGCCGTTTGGAGCTTTCTTT. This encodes CSVETGPFGAFF.

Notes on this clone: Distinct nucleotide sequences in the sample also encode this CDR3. The CDR3 DNA is TGTGCCAGCAGTAACCCGGGACCTCAAGAGACCCAGTACTTC. The encoded protein is CASSNPGPQETQYF. The chain combines TRBV6-2 or TRBV6-3 with TRBJ2-5; TRBD1 or TRBD2 may be the D gene (5 bases each). Germline CDR1 is MNHEY and CDR2 is SVGEGT. This CDR3 region has 14 residues. The V gene lost 5 bases and the J gene lost 2 bases, with 12 bases spanning the gap.

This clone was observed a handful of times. This CDR3 reads CATTRTAGEGEQYF. Written as DNA, the CDR3 is TGTGCCACCACCAGGACCGCCGGGGAGGGCGAGCAGTACTTC. The chain recombines TRBV15 with TRBJ2-7; 7 bases align to TRBD2. This CDR3 is built from 14 residues. CDR1 LNHNV and CDR2 YYDKDF come from the germline V gene (reference sequence). V shed 7 bases and J 6 bases; nucleotides not matched to a gene: 12.

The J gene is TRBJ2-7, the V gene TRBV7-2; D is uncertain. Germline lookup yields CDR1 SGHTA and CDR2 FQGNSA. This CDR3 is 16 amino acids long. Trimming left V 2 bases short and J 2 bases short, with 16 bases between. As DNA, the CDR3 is TGTGCCAGCAGCTTAAATGTTTCCCACCGAGCCTACGAGCAGTACTTC. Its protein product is CASSLNVSHRAYEQYF.

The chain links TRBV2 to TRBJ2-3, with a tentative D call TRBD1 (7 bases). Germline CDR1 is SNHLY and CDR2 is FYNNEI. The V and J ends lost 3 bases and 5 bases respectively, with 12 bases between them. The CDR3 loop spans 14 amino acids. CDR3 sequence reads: CASSEEGAGDTQYF. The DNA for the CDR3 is TGTGCCAGCAGTGAGGAGGGGGCGGGAGATACGCAGTATTTT. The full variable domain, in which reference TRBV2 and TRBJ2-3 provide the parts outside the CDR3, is EPEVTQTPSHQVTQMGQEVILRCVPISNHLYFYWYRQILGQKVEFLVSFYNNEISEKSEIFDDQFSVERPDGSNFTLKIRSTKLEDSAMYFCASSEEGAGDTQYFGPGTRLTVL.

The CDR3 DNA reads TGTGCCAGCAGTGAAGGACTAGCGGGGGGCACCCTCTTGGCAGATACGCAGTATTTT. As protein: CASSEGLAGGTLLADTQYF. The J gene is TRBJ2-3, the V gene TRBV2; 13 nucleotides match TRBD2. V trimming: 1 base; J trimming: 4 bases; junction bases outside the gene matches: 11. This CDR3 has 19 amino acids. The germline V gene has CDR1 SNHLY and CDR2 FYNNEI.

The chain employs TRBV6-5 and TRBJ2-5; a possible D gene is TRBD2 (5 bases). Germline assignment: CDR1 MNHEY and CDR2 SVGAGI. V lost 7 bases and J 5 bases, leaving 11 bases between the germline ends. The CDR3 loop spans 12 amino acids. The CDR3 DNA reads TGTGCCAGCACCCCTCGAGGGGAGACCCAGTACTTC. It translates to CASTPRGETQYF.

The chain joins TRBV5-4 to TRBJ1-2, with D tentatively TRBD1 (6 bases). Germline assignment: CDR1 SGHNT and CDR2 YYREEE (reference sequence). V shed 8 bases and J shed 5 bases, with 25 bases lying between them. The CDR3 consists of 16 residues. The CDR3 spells CASKMGGTPAEYGYTF. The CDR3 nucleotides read TGTGCCAGTAAAATGGGGGGGACACCTGCCGAATATGGCTACACCTTC.

The CDR3 nucleotides read TGTGCCAGCAGACCTACAGGGGAGCGGAACACCGGGGAGCTGTTTTTT. Amino acid sequence: CASRPTGERNTGELFF. This chain connects TRBV9 to TRBJ2-2, with 7 bases aligning to TRBD1. V shed 5 bases, J shed 1 base, and the junction held 8 bases outside the gene matches. CDR1 and CDR2 from the germline V gene are SGDLS and YYNGEE. The CDR3 is 16 residues long.

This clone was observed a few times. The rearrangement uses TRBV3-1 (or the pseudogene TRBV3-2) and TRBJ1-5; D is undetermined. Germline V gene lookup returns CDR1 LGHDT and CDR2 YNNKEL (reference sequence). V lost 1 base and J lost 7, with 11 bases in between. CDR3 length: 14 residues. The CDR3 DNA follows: TGTGCCAGCAGCCAAGGCCCGGCGGGGCAGCCCCAGCATTTT. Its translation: CASSQGPAGQPQHF.